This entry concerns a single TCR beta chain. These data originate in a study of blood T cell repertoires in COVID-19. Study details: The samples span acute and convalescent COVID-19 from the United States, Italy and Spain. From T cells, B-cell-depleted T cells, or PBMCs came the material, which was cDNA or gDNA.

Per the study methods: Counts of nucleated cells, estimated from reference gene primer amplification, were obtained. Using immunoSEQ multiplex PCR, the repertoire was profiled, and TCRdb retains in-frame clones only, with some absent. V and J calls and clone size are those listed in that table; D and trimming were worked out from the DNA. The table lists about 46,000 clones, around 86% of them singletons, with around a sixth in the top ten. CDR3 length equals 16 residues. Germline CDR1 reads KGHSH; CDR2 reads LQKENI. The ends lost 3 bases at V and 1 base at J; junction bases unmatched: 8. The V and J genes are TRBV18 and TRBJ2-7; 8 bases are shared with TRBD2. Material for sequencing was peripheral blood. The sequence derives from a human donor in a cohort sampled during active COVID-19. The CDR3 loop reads CASSPLSGGGSYEQYF. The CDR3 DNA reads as TGTGCCAGCTCACCGCTGAGCGGGGGAGGGTCCTACGAGCAGTACTTC.